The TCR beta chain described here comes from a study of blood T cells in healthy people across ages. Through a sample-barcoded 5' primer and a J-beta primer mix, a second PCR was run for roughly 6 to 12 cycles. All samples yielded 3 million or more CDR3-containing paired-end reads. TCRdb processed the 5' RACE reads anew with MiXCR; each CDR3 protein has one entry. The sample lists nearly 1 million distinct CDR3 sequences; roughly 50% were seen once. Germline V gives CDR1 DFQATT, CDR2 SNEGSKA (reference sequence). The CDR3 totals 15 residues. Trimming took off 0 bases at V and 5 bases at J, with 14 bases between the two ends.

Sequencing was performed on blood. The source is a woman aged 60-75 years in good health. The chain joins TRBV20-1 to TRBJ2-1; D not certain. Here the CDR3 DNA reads TGCAGTGCTAGAGATAGGGCAGGTACCCACAATGAGCAGTTCTTC. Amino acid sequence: CSARDRAGTHNEQFF.